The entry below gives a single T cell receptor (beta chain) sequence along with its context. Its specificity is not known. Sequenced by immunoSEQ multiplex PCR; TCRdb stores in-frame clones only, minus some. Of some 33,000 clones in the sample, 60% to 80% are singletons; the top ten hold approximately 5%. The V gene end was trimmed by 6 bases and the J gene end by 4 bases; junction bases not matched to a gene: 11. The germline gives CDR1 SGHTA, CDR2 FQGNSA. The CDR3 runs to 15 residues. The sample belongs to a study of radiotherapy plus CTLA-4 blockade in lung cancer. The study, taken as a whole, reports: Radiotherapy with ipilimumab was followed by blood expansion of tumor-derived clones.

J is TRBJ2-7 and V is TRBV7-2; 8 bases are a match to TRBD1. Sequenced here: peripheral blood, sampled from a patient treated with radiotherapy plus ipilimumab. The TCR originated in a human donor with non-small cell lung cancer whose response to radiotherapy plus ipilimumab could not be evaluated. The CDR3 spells CASRATPGQVYEQYF. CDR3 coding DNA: TGTGCCAGCAGAGCAACTCCGGGACAGGTTTACGAGCAGTACTTC.